This T cell receptor beta chain was found in a study of blood T cells in healthy people across ages. A sample-barcoded 5' primer and a J-beta primer mix were used in a second PCR of roughly 7 to 12 cycles. A template-switch adaptor that had 12 random nucleotides put a tag on each cDNA molecule. TCRdb fed the 5' RACE reads into MiXCR, producing one record per CDR3 protein. This sample carries fewer than 1 million distinct CDR3 sequences, 40% to 50% of them seen once, and the ten largest clones take approximately 19%. This clonotype came up a few times. CDR1 and CDR2 (germline): LGHDT, YNNKEL (reference sequence). Trimming cost V 4 bases and J 3 bases, with 13 bases left between them. This CDR3 is 14 amino acids long.

The clonotype comes from a man in his 60s in good health. The chain links TRBV3-1 to TRBJ2-7, with D uncertain. The source material was blood. CDR3 region: CASSPRTHYYEQYF. DNA of the CDR3: TGTGCCAGCAGCCCCAGGACCCATTACTACGAGCAGTACTTC.